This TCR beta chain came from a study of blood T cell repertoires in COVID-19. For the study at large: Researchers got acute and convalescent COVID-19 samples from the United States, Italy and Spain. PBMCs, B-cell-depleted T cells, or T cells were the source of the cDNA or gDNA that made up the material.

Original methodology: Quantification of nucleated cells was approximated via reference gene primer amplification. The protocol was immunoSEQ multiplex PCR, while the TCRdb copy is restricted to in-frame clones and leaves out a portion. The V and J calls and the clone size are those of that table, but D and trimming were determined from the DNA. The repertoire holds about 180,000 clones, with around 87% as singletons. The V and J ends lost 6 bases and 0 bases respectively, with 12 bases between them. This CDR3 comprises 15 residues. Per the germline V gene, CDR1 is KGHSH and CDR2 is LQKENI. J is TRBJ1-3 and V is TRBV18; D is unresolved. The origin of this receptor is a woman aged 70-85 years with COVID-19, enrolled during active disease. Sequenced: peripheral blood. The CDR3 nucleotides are TGTGCCAGCTCCCTTGAGGCAGACTCTGGAAACACCATATATTTT. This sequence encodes CASSLEADSGNTIYF. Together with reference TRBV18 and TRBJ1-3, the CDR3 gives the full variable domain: NAGVMQNPRHLVRRRGQEARLRCSPMKGHSHVYWYRQLPEEGLKFMVYLQKENIIDESGMPKERFSAEFPKEGPSILRIQQVVRGDSAAYFCASSLEADSGNTIYFGEGSWLTVV.